This T cell receptor (beta chain) emerged from a study of blood T cell repertoires in COVID-19. Study information: The origin of the acute and convalescent COVID-19 samples was the United States, Italy and Spain. T cells, B-cell-depleted T cells, or PBMCs supplied cDNA or gDNA.

Germline V CDR1 and CDR2: SEHNR, FQNEAQ (reference sequence). The CDR3 sequence is 12 residues long. The V and J ends lost 5 bases and 6 bases respectively, with 11 bases between them. In the study's own analysis: Estimation of nucleated cell counts relied on the amplification of reference gene primers. The protocol was immunoSEQ multiplex PCR, while the TCRdb copy is restricted to in-frame clones and leaves out a portion. V, J and clone size are taken as reported in that table, and D and trimming were inferred from the DNA itself. The table records roughly 190,000 clones, about 86% of them present only once.

J is TRBJ2-7 and V is TRBV7-9, with D possibly being TRBD1 (6 bases). Sequencing was performed on peripheral blood. This receptor was obtained from a human donor with acute or convalescent COVID-19. The donor label of this sample is uncertain. The CDR3 sequence is CASSEQGGEQYF. The CDR3 region has the DNA TGTGCCAGCAGCGAACAGGGTGGCGAGCAGTACTTC.